This T cell receptor (beta chain) was found in a study of beta chain features in type 1 diabetes listed by TCRdb under 2018. Describing the broader study: Mean age, gender distribution, total cell number and subset yield did not differ between patients and healthy donors. Naive and central memory subsets were obtained from all 30 or so donors, but regulatory and stem cell-like memory subsets were isolated from only 8 patients and roughly 8 healthy donors. A total of some 110 million sorted cells were examined across all samples, and the number of cells per subset was strongly correlated with RNA yield. The study compared the TCRB repertoires of sorted circulating CD4+ T cell subsets in recently diagnosed type 1 diabetes patients with those in matched healthy donors.

From each donor, a single peripheral blood sample of around 120 mL on average was drawn into heparinised tubes. Naive, central memory, regulatory and stem cell-like memory CD4+ T cells were sorted on a BD FACSAria II using a panel including CD45RO, CCR7, CD25, CD127, CD95 and CD27. Purity was above 98% for every sorted population. PBMCs were isolated right away by Lymphoprep density gradient centrifugation and were stained directly, without culture. To minimize batch effects, samples were stained and sorted in pairs, one healthy donor with one patient per experiment. All of the isolated RNA was reverse transcribed with the High Capacity cDNA Reverse Transcription Kit, so expressed TCRB transcripts were sequenced. Deep immunoSEQ sequencing was performed on naive, central memory and regulatory T cell samples, with an average of roughly 3.3 million total reads per sample. After sorted cells were lysed in RLT buffer, RNA was extracted with DNase-treated RNeasy Micro or Mini kits, with the choice depending on cell number. Each cell subset was processed separately to prevent cross-contamination, with patient and healthy donor samples processed together. TCRB sequences were amplified from cDNA with the immunoSEQ multiplex PCR, producing 87-bp fragments spanning the CDR3 region. Amplicons were sequenced on the Illumina HiSeq platform. In the authors' own workflow: Synthetic template baselines were used to correct PCR bias computationally, reads within Hamming distance 2 were collapsed together, and singletons that could not be merged were discarded. By aligning reads against IMGT, V, D and J genes, CDR3 length, and insertions or deletions at six rearrangement sites were assigned. Within each subset, clonotype counts were normalized to sorted cell number, after which true diversity and Gini coefficients were computed with the tcR R package. The overlap coefficient, calculated on TCRB nucleotide sequences, was used to measure repertoire sharing. Out-of-frame TCRB sequences from naive cells were analyzed to stand in for the pre-selection repertoire. Imported from immuneACCESS, the table was reduced by TCRdb to in-frame sequences with V and J called. These copies leave out some clones; in studies compared against another copy, an unresolved V gene accounts for under half, and the cause of the remainder is not known. D and trimming were read from the DNA, whereas the V and J calls and clone size are those reported in that table. A total of about 400,000 clones appear in this sample, around 12% of them only once. The top ten constitute less than 0.02% of the sample.

Study-level results and caveats: Naive, central memory and regulatory TCRB repertoires appeared more similar among patients than among healthy donors. Because cDNA rather than genomic DNA was sequenced, highly expressing activated cells could have been over-represented, although no difference in activation and CD3 levels was found between groups. Shorter templates might be favored by PCR, yet because patient and control samples were amplified and corrected together, any such skew would affect both groups equally. Type 1 diabetes patients showed a moderate but significant shortening of TCRB CDR3 length in all four CD4+ subsets. Because the HLA sub-analyses included only small numbers of individuals, any influence of HLA type on TCRB rearrangement was left unresolved. Patients with type 1 diabetes made fewer insertions and deleted more nucleotides at VDJ recombination sites, implying thymic rearrangement abnormalities.

The sample holds a few counts of this clone. Its antigen is not yet known. Base quality data are lacking; no much larger clone is found one base away. CDR1 and CDR2, looked up from the germline V gene (reference sequence), are GTSNPN and SVGIG. The CDR3 covers 17 residues, taking in both the cysteine and the phenylalanine. Just CDR3 DNA is preserved here, 51 bases in frame from base 1. V is reduced by 5 bases and J by 0 bases, leaving a spacing of 20 bases between them. Material for sequencing was naive CD4+ T cells from blood. In light of the paper, this sample's cell subset or site label describes: true naive CD4+ T cells. The chain is made from TRBV30 and TRBJ2-1; TRBD2 might be the D gene, on 5 matching bases. The clonotype was recovered from a man aged 18 to 29 in good health. Here the CDR3 is given as CAWARASGQFSYNEQFF. The nucleotides read TGTGCCTGGGCGAGGGCTTCCGGGCAGTTCTCCTACAATGAGCAGTTCTTC.